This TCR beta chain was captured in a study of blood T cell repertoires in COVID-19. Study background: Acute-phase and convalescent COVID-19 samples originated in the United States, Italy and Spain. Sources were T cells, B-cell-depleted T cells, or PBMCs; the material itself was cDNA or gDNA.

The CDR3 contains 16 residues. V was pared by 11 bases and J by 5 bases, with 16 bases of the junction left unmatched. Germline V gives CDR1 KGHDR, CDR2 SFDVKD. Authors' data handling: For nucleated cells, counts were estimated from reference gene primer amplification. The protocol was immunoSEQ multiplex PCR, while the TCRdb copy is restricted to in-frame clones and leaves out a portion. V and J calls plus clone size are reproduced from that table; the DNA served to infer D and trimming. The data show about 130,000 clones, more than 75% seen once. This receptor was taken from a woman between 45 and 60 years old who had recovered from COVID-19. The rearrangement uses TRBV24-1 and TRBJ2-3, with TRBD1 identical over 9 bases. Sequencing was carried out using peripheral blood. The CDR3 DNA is TGTGCCAATTTAAGGGCGGACAGGGGTAACGGAGATACGCAGTATTTT. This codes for CANLRADRGNGDTQYF.